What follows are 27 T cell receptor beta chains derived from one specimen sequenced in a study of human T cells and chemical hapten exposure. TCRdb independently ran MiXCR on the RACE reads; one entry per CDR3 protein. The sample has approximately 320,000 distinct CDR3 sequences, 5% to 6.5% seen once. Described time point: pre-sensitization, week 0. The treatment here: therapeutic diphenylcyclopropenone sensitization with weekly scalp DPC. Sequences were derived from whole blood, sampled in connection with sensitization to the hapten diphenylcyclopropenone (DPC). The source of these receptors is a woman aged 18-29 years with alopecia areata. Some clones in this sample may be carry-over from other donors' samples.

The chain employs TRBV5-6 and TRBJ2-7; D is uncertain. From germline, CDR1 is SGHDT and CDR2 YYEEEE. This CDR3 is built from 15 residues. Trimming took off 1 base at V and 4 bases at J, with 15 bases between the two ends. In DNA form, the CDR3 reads TGTGCCAGCAGCTTGCTTTCCCAGCTCGGGTACGAGCAGTACTTC. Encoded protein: CASSLLSQLGYEQYF.

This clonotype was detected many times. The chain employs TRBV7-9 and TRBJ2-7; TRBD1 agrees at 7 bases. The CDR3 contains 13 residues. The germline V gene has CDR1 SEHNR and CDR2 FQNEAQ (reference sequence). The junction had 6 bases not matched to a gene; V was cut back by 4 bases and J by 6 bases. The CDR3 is CASSSQGIGEQYF. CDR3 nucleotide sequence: TGTGCCAGCAGCTCACAGGGGATCGGCGAGCAGTACTTC.

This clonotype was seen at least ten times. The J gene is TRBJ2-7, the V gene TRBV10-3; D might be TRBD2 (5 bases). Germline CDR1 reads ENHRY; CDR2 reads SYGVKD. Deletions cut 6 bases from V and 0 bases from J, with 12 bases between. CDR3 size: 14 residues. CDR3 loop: CAIRPADNSYEQYF. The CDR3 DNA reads TGTGCCATCAGACCAGCGGATAACTCCTACGAGCAGTACTTC.

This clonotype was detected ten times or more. Here the CDR3 DNA reads TGTGCCAGCAGCCCTGGTCGAGAGCAGTACTTC. Its translation is CASSPGREQYF. The gene calls are TRBV7-6 and TRBJ2-7; D unclear. The CDR3 consists of 11 residues. Germline V gene data show CDR1 as SGHVS and CDR2 as FNYEAQ. The V end lost 5 bases, the J end lost 7 bases, and 9 bases lay between the germline ends.

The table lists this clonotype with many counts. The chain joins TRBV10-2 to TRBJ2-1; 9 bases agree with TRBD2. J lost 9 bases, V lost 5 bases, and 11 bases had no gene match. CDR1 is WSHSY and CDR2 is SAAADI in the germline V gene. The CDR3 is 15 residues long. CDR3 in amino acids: CASSSSGGGEGEQFF. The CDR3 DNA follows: TGCGCCAGCAGTTCCTCTGGCGGGGGGGAGGGTGAGCAGTTCTTC.

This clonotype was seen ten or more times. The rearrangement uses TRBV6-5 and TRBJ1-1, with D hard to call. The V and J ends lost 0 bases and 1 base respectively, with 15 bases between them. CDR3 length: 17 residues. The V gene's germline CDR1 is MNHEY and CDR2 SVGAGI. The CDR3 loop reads CASSYSPDPIWNTEAFF. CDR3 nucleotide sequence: TGTGCCAGCAGTTACTCCCCAGACCCGATCTGGAACACTGAAGCTTTCTTT.

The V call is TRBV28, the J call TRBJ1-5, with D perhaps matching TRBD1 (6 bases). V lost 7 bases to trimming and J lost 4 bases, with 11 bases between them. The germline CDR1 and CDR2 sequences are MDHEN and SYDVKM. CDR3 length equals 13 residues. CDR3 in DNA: TGTGCCAGCACTGAAGGGGGTAATCAGCCCCAGCATTTT. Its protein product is CASTEGGNQPQHF. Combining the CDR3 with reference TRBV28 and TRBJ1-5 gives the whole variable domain DVKVTQSSRYLVKRTGEKVFLECVQDMDHENMFWYRQDPGLGLRLIYFSYDVKMKEKGDIPEGYSVSREKKERFSLILESASTNQTSMYLCASTEGGNQPQHFGDGTRLSIL.

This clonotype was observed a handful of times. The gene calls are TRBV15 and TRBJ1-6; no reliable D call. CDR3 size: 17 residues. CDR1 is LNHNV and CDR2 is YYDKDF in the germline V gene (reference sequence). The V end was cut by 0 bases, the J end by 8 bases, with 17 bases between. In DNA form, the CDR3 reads TGTGCCACCAGCAGAGAGTTACTACCGGGTGGGCATTCACCCCTCCACTTT. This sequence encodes CATSRELLPGGHSPLHF.

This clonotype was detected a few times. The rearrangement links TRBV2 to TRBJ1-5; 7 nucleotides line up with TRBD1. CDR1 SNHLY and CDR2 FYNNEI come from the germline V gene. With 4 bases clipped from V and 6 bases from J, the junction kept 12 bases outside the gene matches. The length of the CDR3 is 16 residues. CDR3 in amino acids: CASSGGGVGGRQPQHF. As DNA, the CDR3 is TGTGCCAGCAGTGGAGGAGGGGTAGGGGGCCGTCAGCCCCAGCATTTT.

The CDR3 nucleotides are TGCAGTGCTAAGGGGAATGGGGCCAACGTCCTGACTTTC. Its translation is CSAKGNGANVLTF. The rearrangement uses TRBV20-1 and TRBJ2-6; D might be TRBD1 (5 bases). The CDR3 has 13 amino acids. V gave up 4 bases and J gave up 3 bases, with 7 bases separating them. Germline CDR1 reads DFQATT; CDR2 reads SNEGSKA (reference sequence).

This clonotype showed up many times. CDR3 amino acids: CASGLSLMGNEQFF. The CDR3 DNA reads TGTGCTAGTGGTTTGTCCCTCATGGGCAATGAGCAGTTCTTC. V usage is TRBV12-5 and J usage is TRBJ2-1; D is ambiguous. The germline gives CDR1 LGHNT, CDR2 FRNRAP. The V end was cut by 2 bases, the J end by 6 bases, with 11 bases between. The CDR3 covers 14 residues.

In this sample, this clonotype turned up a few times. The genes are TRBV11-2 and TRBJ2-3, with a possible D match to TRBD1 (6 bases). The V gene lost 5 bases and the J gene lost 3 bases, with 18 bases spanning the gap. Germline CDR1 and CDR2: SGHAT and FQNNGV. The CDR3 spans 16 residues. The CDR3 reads CASSPQQGRGTDTQYF. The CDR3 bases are TGTGCCAGCAGCCCCCAACAGGGAAGAGGAACAGATACGCAGTATTTT. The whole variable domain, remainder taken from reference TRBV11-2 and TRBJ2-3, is EAGVAQSPRYKIIEKRQSVAFWCNPISGHATLYWYQQILGQGPKLLIQFQNNGVVDDSQLPKDRFSAERLKGVDSTLKIQPAKLEDSAVYLCASSPQQGRGTDTQYFGPGTRLTVL.

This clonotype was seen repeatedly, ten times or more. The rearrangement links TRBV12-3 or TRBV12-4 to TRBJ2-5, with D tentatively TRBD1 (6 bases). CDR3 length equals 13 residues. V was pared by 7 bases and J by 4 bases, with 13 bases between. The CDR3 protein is CASMNRDAETQYF. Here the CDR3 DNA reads TGTGCCAGCATGAACAGGGACGCAGAGACCCAGTACTTC.

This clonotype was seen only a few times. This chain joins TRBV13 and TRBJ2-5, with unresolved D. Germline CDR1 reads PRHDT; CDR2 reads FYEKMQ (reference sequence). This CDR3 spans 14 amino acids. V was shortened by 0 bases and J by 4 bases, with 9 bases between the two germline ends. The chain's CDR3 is CASSLGSAAETQYF. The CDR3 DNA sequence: TGTGCCAGCAGCTTAGGTTCCGCGGCAGAGACCCAGTACTTC.

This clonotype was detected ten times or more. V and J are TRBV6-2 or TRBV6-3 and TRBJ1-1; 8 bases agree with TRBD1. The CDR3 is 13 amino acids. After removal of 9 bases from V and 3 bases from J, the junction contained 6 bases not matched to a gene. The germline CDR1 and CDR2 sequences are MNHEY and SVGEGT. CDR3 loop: CASNQGAYTEAFF. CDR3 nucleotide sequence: TGTGCCAGTAATCAGGGGGCTTACACTGAAGCTTTCTTT.

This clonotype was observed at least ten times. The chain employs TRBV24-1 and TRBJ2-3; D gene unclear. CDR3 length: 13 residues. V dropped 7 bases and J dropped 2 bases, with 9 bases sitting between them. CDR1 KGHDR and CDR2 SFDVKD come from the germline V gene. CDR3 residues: CATSDGSTDTQYF. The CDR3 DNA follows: TGTGCCACCAGCGACGGATCCACAGATACGCAGTATTTT.

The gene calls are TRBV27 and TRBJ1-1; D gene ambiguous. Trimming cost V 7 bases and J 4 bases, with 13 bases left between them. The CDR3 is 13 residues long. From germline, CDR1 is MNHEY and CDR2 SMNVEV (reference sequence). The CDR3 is CASKEVGSTEAFF. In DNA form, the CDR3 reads TGTGCCAGCAAGGAGGTTGGGAGCACTGAAGCTTTCTTT.

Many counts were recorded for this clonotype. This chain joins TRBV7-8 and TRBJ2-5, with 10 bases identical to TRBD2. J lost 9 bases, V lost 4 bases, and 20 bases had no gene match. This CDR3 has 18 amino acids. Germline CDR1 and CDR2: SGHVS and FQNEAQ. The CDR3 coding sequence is TGTGCCAGCAGCTACTCCCCCTTTCGCTCTAGCGGGGGACGGGCCCAGTACTTC. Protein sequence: CASSYSPFRSSGGRAQYF.

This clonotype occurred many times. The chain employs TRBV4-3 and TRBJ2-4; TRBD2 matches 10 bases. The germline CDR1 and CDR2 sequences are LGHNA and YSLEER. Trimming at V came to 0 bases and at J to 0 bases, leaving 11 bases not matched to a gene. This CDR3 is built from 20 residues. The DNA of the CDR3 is TGCGCCAGCAGCCAAGAAGTGGGGCTAGCGGGGGAGCTAGCCAAAAACATTCAGTACTTC. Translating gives CASSQEVGLAGELAKNIQYF.

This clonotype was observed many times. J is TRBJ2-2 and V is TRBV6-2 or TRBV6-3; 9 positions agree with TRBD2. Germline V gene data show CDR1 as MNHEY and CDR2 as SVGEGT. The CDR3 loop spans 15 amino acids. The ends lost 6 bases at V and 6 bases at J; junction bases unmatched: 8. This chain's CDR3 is CASRLAGAPSGELFF. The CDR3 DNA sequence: TGTGCCAGCAGACTAGCGGGTGCTCCTTCCGGGGAGCTGTTTTTT.

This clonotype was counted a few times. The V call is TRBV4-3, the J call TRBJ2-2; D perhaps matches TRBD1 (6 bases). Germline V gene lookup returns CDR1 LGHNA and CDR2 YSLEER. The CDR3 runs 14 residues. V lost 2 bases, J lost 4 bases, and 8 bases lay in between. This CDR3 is CASSQQGSTGELFF. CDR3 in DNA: TGCGCCAGCAGCCAACAGGGGAGCACCGGGGAGCTGTTTTTT.

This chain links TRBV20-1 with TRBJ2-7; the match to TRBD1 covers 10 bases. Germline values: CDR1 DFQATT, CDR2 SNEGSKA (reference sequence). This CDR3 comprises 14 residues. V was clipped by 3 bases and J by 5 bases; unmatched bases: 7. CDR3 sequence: CSASRQGAEDEQYF. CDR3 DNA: TGCAGTGCTAGCCGACAGGGGGCGGAGGACGAGCAGTACTTC.

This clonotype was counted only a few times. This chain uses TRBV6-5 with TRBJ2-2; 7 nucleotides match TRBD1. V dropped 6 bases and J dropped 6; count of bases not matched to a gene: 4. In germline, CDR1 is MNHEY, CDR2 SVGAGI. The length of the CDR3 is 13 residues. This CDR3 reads CASSRQGSGELFF. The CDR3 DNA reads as TGTGCCAGCAGCAGACAGGGATCCGGGGAGCTGTTTTTT.

DNA of the CDR3: TGTGCCAGCAGTTACAAGGGGTCTAACTATGGCTACACCTTC. Translation: CASSYKGSNYGYTF. The V gene is TRBV6-6, the J gene TRBJ1-2, with a possible D match to TRBD1 (5 bases). V was pared by 2 bases and J by 0 bases, with 7 bases between. The length of the CDR3 is 14 residues. Germline CDR1 is MNHNY and CDR2 is SVGAGI (reference sequence).

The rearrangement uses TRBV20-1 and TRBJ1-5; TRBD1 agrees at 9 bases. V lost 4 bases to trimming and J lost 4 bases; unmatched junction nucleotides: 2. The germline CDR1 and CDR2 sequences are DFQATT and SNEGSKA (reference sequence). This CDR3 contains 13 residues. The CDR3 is CSAKGQGNQPQHF. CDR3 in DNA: TGCAGTGCTAAGGGACAGGGTAATCAGCCCCAGCATTTT.

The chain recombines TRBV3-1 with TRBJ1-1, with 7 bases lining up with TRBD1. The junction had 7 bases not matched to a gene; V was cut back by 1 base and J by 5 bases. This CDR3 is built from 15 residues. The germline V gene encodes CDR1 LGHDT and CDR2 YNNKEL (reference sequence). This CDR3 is CASSQAGRGNTEAFF. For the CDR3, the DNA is TGTGCCAGCAGCCAAGCGGGCAGGGGGAATACTGAAGCTTTCTTT.

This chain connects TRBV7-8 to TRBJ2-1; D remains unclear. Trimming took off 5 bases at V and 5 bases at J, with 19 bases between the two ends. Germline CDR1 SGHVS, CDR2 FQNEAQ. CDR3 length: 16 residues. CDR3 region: CASSPNRAYPHNEQFF. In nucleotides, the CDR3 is TGTGCCAGCAGCCCCAACCGGGCGTATCCACACAATGAGCAGTTCTTC. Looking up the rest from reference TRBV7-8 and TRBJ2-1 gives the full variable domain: GAGVSQSPRYKVAKRGQDVALRCDPISGHVSLFWYQQALGQGPEFLTYFQNEAQLDKSGLPSDRFFAERPEGSVSTLKIQRTQQEDSAVYLCASSPNRAYPHNEQFFGPGTRLTVL.